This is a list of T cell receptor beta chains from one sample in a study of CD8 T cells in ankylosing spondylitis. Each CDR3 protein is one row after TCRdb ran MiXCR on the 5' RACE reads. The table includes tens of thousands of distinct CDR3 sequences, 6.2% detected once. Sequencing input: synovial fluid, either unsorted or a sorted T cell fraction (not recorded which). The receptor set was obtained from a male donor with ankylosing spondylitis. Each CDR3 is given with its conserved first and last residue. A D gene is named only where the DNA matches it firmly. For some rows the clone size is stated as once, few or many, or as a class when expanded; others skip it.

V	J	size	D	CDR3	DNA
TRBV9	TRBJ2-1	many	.	CASSVDRVGNEQFF	TGTGCCAGCAGCGTAGATAGGGTGGGGAATGAGCAGTTCTTC
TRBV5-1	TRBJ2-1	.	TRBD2	CASSREGGYNEQFF	TGCGCCAGCAGCCGGGAGGGCGGCTACAATGAGCAGTTCTTC
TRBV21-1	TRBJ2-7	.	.	CASSQKNYLGGSGMHEQYF	TGTGCCAGCAGCCAAAAGAATTACTTGGGCGGGAGCGGTATGCACGAGCAGTACTTC
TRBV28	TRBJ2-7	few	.	CASEHRGGYEQYF	TGTGCCAGCGAGCATAGAGGAGGGTACGAGCAGTACTTC
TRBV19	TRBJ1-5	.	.	CATDSGTSNQPQHF	TGTGCCACAGATTCCGGGACAAGCAATCAGCCCCAGCATTTT
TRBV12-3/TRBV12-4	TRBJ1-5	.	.	CASSLRDQPQHF	TGTGCCAGCAGCTTGAGGGATCAGCCCCAGCATTTT
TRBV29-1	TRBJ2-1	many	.	CSVGRDSYNEQFF	TGCAGCGTTGGTAGGGACTCCTACAATGAGCAGTTCTTC
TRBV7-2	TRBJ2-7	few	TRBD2	CASSSRSEGGRYEQYF	TGTGCCAGCAGCTCCAGAAGTGAGGGAGGGCGTTACGAGCAGTACTTC
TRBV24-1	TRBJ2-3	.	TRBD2	CATSEGLAGIDTQYF	TGTGCCACCAGCGAGGGACTAGCGGGAATTGATACGCAGTATTTT
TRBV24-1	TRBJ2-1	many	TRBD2	CATSDPRSGRLDEQFF	TGTGCCACCAGTGACCCCAGGAGCGGGAGGTTGGATGAGCAGTTCTTC
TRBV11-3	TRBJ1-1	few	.	CASSLDYRRGEAFF	TGTGCCAGCAGCTTAGATTATCGCCGGGGAGAAGCTTTCTTT
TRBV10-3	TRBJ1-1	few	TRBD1	CAITGTGGAVNTEAFF	TGTGCCATCACCGGGACAGGGGGCGCGGTGAACACTGAAGCTTTCTTT
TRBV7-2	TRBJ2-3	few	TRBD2	CASNPLGRVLRSGRHRDTQYF	TGTGCCAGCAACCCGCTTGGCCGGGTCCTTCGTAGCGGGAGGCATCGGGATACGCAGTATTTT
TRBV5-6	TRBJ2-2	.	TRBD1	CASSLVLDRVTGELFF	TGTGCCAGCAGCCTGGTTCTGGACAGGGTCACCGGGGAGCTGTTTTTT
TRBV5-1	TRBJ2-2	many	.	CASRPTLGLDTGELFF	TGCGCCAGCAGACCCACTTTAGGGTTGGACACCGGGGAGCTGTTTTTT
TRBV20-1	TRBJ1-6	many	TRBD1	CSAQNRDSYNSPLHF	TGCAGTGCACAGAACCGGGACAGCTATAATTCACCCCTCCACTTT
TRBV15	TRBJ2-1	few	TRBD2	CATSTQTGLASEQFF	TGTGCCACCAGCACCCAGACGGGACTAGCATCTGAGCAGTTCTTC